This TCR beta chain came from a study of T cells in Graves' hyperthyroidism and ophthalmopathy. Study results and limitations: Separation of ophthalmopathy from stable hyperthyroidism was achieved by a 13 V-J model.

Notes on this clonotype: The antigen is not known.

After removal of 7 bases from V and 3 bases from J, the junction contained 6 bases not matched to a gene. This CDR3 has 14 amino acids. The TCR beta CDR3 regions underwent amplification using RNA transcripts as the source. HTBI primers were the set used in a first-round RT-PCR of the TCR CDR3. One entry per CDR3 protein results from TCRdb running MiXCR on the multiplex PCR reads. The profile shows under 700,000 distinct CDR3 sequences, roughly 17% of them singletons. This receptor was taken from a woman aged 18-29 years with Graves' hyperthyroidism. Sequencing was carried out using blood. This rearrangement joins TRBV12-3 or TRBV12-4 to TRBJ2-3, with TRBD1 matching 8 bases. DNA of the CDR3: TGTGCCAGCACCCCGGACAGGGTGACAGATACGCAGTATTTT. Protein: CASTPDRVTDTQYF.